The 3 T cell receptor beta chains presented below share a single source sample, sequenced in a study of blood T cell repertoires in COVID-19. The repertoire was sequenced with immunoSEQ multiplex PCR; TCRdb's copy has only in-frame clones and lacks some. The sample carries roughly 150,000 clones, roughly four fifths recorded once. Sample: peripheral blood. Receptors originate from a human donor with acute or convalescent COVID-19. The donor label of this sample is uncertain.

The chain recombines TRBV25-1 with TRBJ2-7; 10 nucleotides agree with TRBD1. CDR1 is MGHDK and CDR2 is SYGVNS in the germline V gene. V was clipped by 6 bases and J by 3 bases; unmatched bases: 8. This CDR3 is 15 amino acids long. For the CDR3, the DNA is TGTGCCAGCAGCAAACCCGGGACAGGGGACTACGAGCAGTACTTC. Translating it yields CASSKPGTGDYEQYF.

V usage is TRBV7-2 and J usage is TRBJ1-6; 7 bases agree with TRBD1. J lost 8 bases, V lost 3 bases, and 7 bases had no gene match. Germline CDR1 is SGHTA and CDR2 is FQGNSA. CDR3 length equals 15 residues. CDR3 amino acids: CASSFIRDRDSPLHF. The CDR3 DNA sequence: TGTGCCAGCAGCTTTATAAGAGACAGGGATTCACCCCTCCACTTT.

This clone was observed at least ten times. The rearrangement uses TRBV7-2 and TRBJ1-2, with D possibly matching TRBD1 (6 bases). Germline assignment: CDR1 SGHTA and CDR2 FQGNSA. The CDR3 contains 19 residues. V was cut by 1 base and J by 4 bases, with 25 bases left in between. CDR3 nucleotides: TGTGCCAGCAGCTTAGTAAGGTGGCGGGGGGCCGGAATTAGCTATGGCTACACCTTC. This gives the protein CASSLVRWRGAGISYGYTF.